Following are 23 T cell receptor beta chains from one sample sequenced in a study of cytomegalovirus exposure and HLA in healthy donors (dated by TCRdb to about 2017). Libraries were built with the immunoSEQ multiplex PCR assay. TCRdb provides this immuneACCESS table in a form limited to in-frame rearrangements. Some clones are lacking; in checked studies, under half of them reflect an unresolved V gene, and why the rest are absent is not known. Within this sample are over 80,000 clones, with 85% of them counted one time only. The ten most abundant clones make up approximately 22% of the sample. Sequences were obtained from PBMCs. These receptors all stem from a man between 18 and 35 years old in good health and CMV-seropositive.

The chain is built from TRBV10-2 and TRBJ1-4; 8 positions agree with TRBD1. The J segment lost 8 bases and the V segment lost 7 bases, leaving 6 bases of the junction unmatched. The CDR3 loop spans 13 amino acids. Per the germline V gene, CDR1 is WSHSY and CDR2 is SAAADI. CDR3 nucleotides: TGCGCCAGCAAGGAGACAGGGGCCGAAAAACTGTTTTTT. Its protein product is CASKETGAEKLFF.

The chain uses TRBV5-1 and TRBJ2-3, with D uncertain. Trimming removed 0 bases at V and 2 bases at J, with 4 bases between. Germline CDR1 is SGHRS and CDR2 is YFSETQ. This CDR3 has 13 amino acids. This chain's CDR3 is CASSLAHTDTQYF. The CDR3 DNA sequence: TGCGCCAGCAGCTTGGCCCACACAGATACGCAGTATTTT.

This clone was observed a few times. The gene calls are TRBV28 and TRBJ1-1, with no clear D. The length of the CDR3 is 11 residues. CDR1 is MDHEN, CDR2 SYDVKM, per germline. The ends were cut back, 4 bases at V and 3 bases at J, with 3 bases in the middle. CDR3 sequence: CASSWHTEAFF. CDR3 DNA: TGTGCCAGCAGTTGGCACACTGAAGCTTTCTTT.

The rearrangement joins TRBV19 to TRBJ1-1; no reliable D call. This CDR3 has 15 amino acids. CDR1 is LNHDA, CDR2 SQIVND, per germline (reference sequence). The V gene lost 3 bases and the J gene lost 1 base, with 12 bases spanning the gap. The CDR3 here is CASSIGRDWNTEAFF. CDR3 nucleotides: TGTGCCAGTAGTATTGGGAGGGATTGGAACACTGAAGCTTTCTTT. The variable domain in full, with the rest retrieved from reference TRBV19 and TRBJ1-1, is DGGITQSPKYLFRKEGQNVTLSCEQNLNHDAMYWYRQDPGQGLRLIYYSQIVNDFQKGDIAEGYSVSREKKESFPLTVTSAQKNPTAFYLCASSIGRDWNTEAFFGQGTRLTVV.

The chain recombines TRBV27 with TRBJ2-3, with D possibly being TRBD2 (8 bases). The germline V gene encodes CDR1 MNHEY and CDR2 SMNVEV (reference sequence). V lost 4 bases, J lost 3 bases, and 26 bases lay in between. CDR3 length equals 19 residues. CDR3 residues: CASSSSREGAWVATDTQYF. In DNA form, the CDR3 reads TGTGCCAGCAGTTCGAGTCGGGAGGGGGCCTGGGTGGCGACAGATACGCAGTATTTT.

The rearrangement uses TRBV5-1 and TRBJ2-3; possibly TRBD2 for D (5 bases). Germline V CDR1 and CDR2: SGHRS, YFSETQ. This CDR3 contains 13 residues. Trimming cost V 7 bases and J 1 base, with 10 bases left between them. CDR3 protein: CASGSPGTDTQYF. The CDR3 DNA reads TGCGCCAGCGGGAGCCCAGGCACAGATACGCAGTATTTT. Drawing the rest from reference TRBV5-1 and TRBJ2-3, the complete variable domain is KAGVTQTPRYLIKTRGQQVTLSCSPISGHRSVSWYQQTPGQGLQFLFEYFSETQRNKGNFPGRFSGRQFSNSRSEMNVSTLELGDSALYLCASGSPGTDTQYFGPGTRLTVL.

Only one count was recorded for this clone. The chain couples TRBV4-1 to TRBJ2-5; TRBD2 matches 10 bases. Germline values: CDR1 MGHRA, CDR2 YSYEKL. CDR3 length equals 16 residues. The V and J ends lost 4 bases and 4 bases, in that order; junction bases with no gene match: 9. CDR3: CASSPSPSGSTETQYF. CDR3 DNA sequence: TGCGCCAGCAGCCCTTCGCCTAGCGGGAGCACAGAGACCCAGTACTTC.

The V call is TRBV28, the J call TRBJ1-3; D possibly corresponds to TRBD1 (5 bases). V was shortened by 5 bases and J by 4 bases, with 21 bases between the two germline ends. This CDR3 spans 17 amino acids. The germline V gene encodes CDR1 MDHEN and CDR2 SYDVKM. The CDR3 protein is CASSLVVGANRGNTIYF. The CDR3, as DNA: TGTGCCAGCAGTCTTGTCGTTGGGGCAAATCGGGGAAACACCATATATTTT.

In this sample, this clone turned up once. V is TRBV5-1 and J is TRBJ2-1; D perhaps matches TRBD1 (5 bases). The V gene lost 1 base and the J gene lost 3 bases, with 11 bases spanning the gap. The CDR3 sequence is 15 residues long. CDR1 is SGHRS and CDR2 is YFSETQ in the germline V gene. The CDR3 here is CASSLTAGHYNEQFF. CDR3 sequence (DNA): TGCGCCAGCAGCTTGACGGCCGGACACTACAATGAGCAGTTCTTC.

This chain connects TRBV6-1 to TRBJ1-5; possible D gene TRBD1, 5 bases. The CDR3 sequence is 12 residues long. Germline CDR1 and CDR2: MNHNS and SASEGT. Trimming took off 7 bases at V and 4 bases at J, with 8 bases between the two ends. This CDR3 reads CASTGGNQPQHF. As DNA, the CDR3 is TGTGCCAGCACCGGGGGGAATCAGCCCCAGCATTTT.

The chain links TRBV19 to TRBJ1-2, with TRBD1 as a possible D gene (6 bases). The CDR3 totals 14 residues. V was trimmed by 5 bases and J by 8 bases, leaving 18 bases between them. Germline V gene sequence: CDR1 LNHDA, CDR2 SQIVND (reference sequence). CDR3 loop: CASSYGTITGGYTF. The DNA of the CDR3 is TGTGCCAGTAGTTACGGGACAATCACCGGCGGCTACACCTTC.

The CDR3 here is CASSESRGTGGGTQYF. DNA of the CDR3: TGCGCCAGCAGTGAGTCGAGGGGGACAGGAGGCGGTACGCAGTATTTT. The genes are TRBV10-1 and TRBJ2-3; 8 bases line up with TRBD1. Germline lookup yields CDR1 WNHNN and CDR2 SYGVQD (reference sequence). The V gene end was trimmed by 0 bases and the J gene end by 8 bases; junction bases not matched to a gene: 10. The CDR3 covers 16 residues.

This clone was observed once. The rearrangement joins TRBV5-1 to TRBJ2-7; D is perhaps TRBD2 (6 bases). Germline assignment: CDR1 SGHRS and CDR2 YFSETQ. This CDR3 is built from 15 residues. The germline V and J ends were trimmed by 0 bases and 1 base, with 11 bases remaining between them. The CDR3 sequence is CASSLAPGRSYEQYF. In DNA form, the CDR3 reads TGCGCCAGCAGCTTGGCGCCAGGGAGGTCCTACGAGCAGTACTTC. Full variable domain (missing parts from reference TRBV5-1 and TRBJ2-7): KAGVTQTPRYLIKTRGQQVTLSCSPISGHRSVSWYQQTPGQGLQFLFEYFSETQRNKGNFPGRFSGRQFSNSRSEMNVSTLELGDSALYLCASSLAPGRSYEQYFGPGTRLTVT.

This sequence joins TRBV7-3 and TRBJ2-7, with D tentatively TRBD2 (6 bases). The CDR3 contains 15 residues. V shed 2 bases and J shed 3 bases, with 14 bases lying between them. The germline gives CDR1 SGHTA, CDR2 FQGTGA. CDR3 DNA: TGTGCCAGCAGCTTATCCGGGGGTGAGGTCTACGAGCAGTACTTC. Protein sequence: CASSLSGGEVYEQYF.

This sequence joins TRBV6-5 and TRBJ1-1; TRBD1 might be the D (5 bases). The CDR3 contains 14 residues. From germline, CDR1 is MNHEY and CDR2 SVGAGI. V lost 0 bases, J lost 4 bases, and 9 bases lay in between. The DNA for the CDR3 is TGTGCCAGCAGTTACTCCGGGGGATCCACTGAAGCTTTCTTT. It is translated as CASSYSGGSTEAFF.

The V gene is TRBV19, the J gene TRBJ2-7; 8 nucleotides align to TRBD1. V shed 6 bases, J shed 4 bases, and the junction held 8 bases outside the gene matches. CDR3 size: 14 residues. Germline-derived CDR1 and CDR2 are LNHDA and SQIVND (reference sequence). This chain's CDR3 is CASSWTGNMYEQYF. In DNA, the CDR3 is TGTGCCAGTAGCTGGACAGGGAACATGTACGAGCAGTACTTC.

This rearrangement joins TRBV2 to TRBJ2-7; TRBD2 matches at 10 bases. The V segment lost 6 bases and the J segment 7 bases; nucleotides outside the gene matches: 15. Looked up from germline, CDR1 is SNHLY and CDR2 is FYNNEI. The CDR3 covers 16 residues. The CDR3 coding sequence is TGTGCCAGCAGATATCCCTCTAGCGGGAGAGGCGGGGAGCAGTACGTC. Protein sequence: CASRYPSSGRGGEQYV.

The genes are TRBV6-6 and TRBJ2-1; 7 nucleotides line up with TRBD2. The ends lost 2 bases at V and 9 bases at J; junction bases unmatched: 4. The CDR3 spans 13 residues. CDR1 and CDR2 from the germline V gene are MNHNY and SVGAGI (reference sequence). The CDR3: CASSYMREREQFF. In DNA form, the CDR3 reads TGTGCCAGCAGTTACATGCGGGAGCGTGAGCAGTTCTTC.

V gene TRBV7-2 combines with J gene TRBJ2-2; D remains ambiguous. This CDR3 is built from 14 residues. V was pared by 0 bases and J by 5 bases, with 7 bases between. The germline V gene has CDR1 SGHTA and CDR2 FQGNSA. CDR3 coding DNA: TGTGCCAGCAGCTTAGCGGGCACAACCGGGGAGCTGTTTTTT. Its translation is CASSLAGTTGELFF.

This clone was counted between two and nine times. The chain has TRBV7-9 and TRBJ1-1; 9 bases are a match to TRBD1. The germline gives CDR1 SEHNR, CDR2 FQNEAQ (reference sequence). The CDR3 spans 13 residues. V gave up 6 bases and J gave up 1 base; unmatched junction bases: 0. This chain's CDR3 is CASRGQGNTEAFF. The CDR3 DNA follows: TGTGCCAGCAGGGGACAGGGGAACACTGAAGCTTTCTTT.

This chain connects TRBV11-2 to TRBJ1-1, with 8 bases lining up with TRBD1. Germline values: CDR1 SGHAT, CDR2 FQNNGV. This CDR3 region has 15 residues. With 5 bases clipped from V and 11 bases from J, the junction kept 16 bases outside the gene matches. Written as DNA, the CDR3 is TGTGCCAGCAGCACACGACAGGGGTGGGAAGTGTCGGCTTTCTTT. Translation gives CASSTRQGWEVSAFF.

This clone was picked up one time. The chain joins TRBV30 to TRBJ1-1, with D perhaps matching TRBD1 (5 bases). There are 13 residues in the CDR3. Trimming left V 3 bases short and J 6 bases short, with 14 bases between. Germline V gene lookup returns CDR1 GTSNPN and CDR2 SVGIG (reference sequence). Here the CDR3 DNA reads TGTGCCTGGAGCGGGCCGGGGGGAGCTGAAGCTTTCTTT. Encoded protein: CAWSGPGGAEAFF.

The genes are TRBV19 and TRBJ2-5; 15 bases are a match to TRBD2. The V segment lost 5 bases and the J segment 7 bases; nucleotides outside the gene matches: 8. The CDR3 sequence is 16 residues long. The germline V gene encodes CDR1 LNHDA and CDR2 SQIVND (reference sequence). The CDR3 nucleotides are TGTGCCAGTAGTGTCGGACTAGCGGGAGGGAGGGGGACCCAGTACTTC. This encodes CASSVGLAGGRGTQYF. The whole variable domain, remainder taken from reference TRBV19 and TRBJ2-5, is DGGITQSPKYLFRKEGQNVTLSCEQNLNHDAMYWYRQDPGQGLRLIYYSQIVNDFQKGDIAEGYSVSREKKESFPLTVTSAQKNPTAFYLCASSVGLAGGRGTQYFGPGTRLLVL.